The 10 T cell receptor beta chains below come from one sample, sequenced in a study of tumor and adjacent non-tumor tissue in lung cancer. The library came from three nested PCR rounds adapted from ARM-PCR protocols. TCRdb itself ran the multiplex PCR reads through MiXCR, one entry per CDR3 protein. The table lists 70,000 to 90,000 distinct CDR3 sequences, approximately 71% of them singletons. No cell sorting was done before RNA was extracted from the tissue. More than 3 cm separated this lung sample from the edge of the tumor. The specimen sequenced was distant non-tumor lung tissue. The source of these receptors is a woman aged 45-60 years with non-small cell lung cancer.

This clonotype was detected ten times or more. CDR3 coding DNA: TGCAGTGCTAGAGGGGGCGGGAGGGTTCCCTCCTACAATGAGCAGTTCTTC. Its translation is CSARGGGRVPSYNEQFF. The chain is built from TRBV20-1 and TRBJ2-1, with 9 bases fitting TRBD2. This CDR3 is built from 17 residues. The V and J ends lost 1 base and 0 bases, in that order; junction bases with no gene match: 7. CDR1 and CDR2 from the germline V gene are DFQATT and SNEGSKA (reference sequence).

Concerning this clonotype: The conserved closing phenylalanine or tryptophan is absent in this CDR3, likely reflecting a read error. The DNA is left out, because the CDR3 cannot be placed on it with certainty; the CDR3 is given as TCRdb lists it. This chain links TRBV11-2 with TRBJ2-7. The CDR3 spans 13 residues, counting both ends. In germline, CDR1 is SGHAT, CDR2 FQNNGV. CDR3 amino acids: CASSLAAGYDHYL.

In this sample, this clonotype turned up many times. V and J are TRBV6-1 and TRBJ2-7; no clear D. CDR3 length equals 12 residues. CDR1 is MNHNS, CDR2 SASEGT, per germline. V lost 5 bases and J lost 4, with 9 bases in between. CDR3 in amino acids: CASSFDVYEQYF. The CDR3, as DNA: TGTGCCAGCAGTTTTGACGTTTACGAGCAGTACTTC.

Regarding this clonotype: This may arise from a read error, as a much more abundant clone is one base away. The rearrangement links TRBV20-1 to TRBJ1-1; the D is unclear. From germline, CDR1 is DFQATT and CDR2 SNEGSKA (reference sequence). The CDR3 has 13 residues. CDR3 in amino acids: CSAKGLLNTGAFF. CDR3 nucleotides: TGCAGTGCTAAAGGCCTGTTGAACACTGGAGCTTTCTTT.

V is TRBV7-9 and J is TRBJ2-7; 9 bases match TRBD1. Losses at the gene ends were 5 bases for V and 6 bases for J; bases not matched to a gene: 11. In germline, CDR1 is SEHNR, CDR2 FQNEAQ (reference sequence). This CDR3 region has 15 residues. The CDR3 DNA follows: TGTGCCAGCAGCGCACCGGGACAGGGTGTTATCGAGCAGTACTTC. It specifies CASSAPGQGVIEQYF.

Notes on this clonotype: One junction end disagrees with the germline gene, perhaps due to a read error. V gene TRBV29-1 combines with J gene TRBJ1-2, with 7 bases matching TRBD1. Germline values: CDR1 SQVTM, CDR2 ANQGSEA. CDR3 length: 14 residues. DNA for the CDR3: TGCAGCGTTGAGCAGTGGGACAGCAACTATGGCCACACCTTC. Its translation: CSVEQWDSNYGHTF.

The DNA for the CDR3 is TGTGCCAGCACCCGGGTCAGCACAATGAACACTGAAGCTTTCTTT. Protein product: CASTRVSTMNTEAFF. This chain joins TRBV7-9 and TRBJ1-1; D unresolved. The germline V gene encodes CDR1 SEHNR and CDR2 FQNEAQ (reference sequence). This CDR3 region has 15 residues. V lost 7 bases and J lost 0, with 15 bases in between.

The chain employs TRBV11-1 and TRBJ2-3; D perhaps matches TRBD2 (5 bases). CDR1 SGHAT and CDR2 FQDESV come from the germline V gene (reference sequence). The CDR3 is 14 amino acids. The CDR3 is CANSLATGTDTQYF. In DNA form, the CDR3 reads TGTGCTAATAGCTTAGCGACCGGGACAGATACGCAGTATTTT.

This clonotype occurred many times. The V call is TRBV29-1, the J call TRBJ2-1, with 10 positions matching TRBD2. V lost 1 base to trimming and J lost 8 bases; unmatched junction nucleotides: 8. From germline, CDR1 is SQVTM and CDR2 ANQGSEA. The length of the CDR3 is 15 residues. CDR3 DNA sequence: TGCAGCGTTGAAGCTTTCCTAGCGGGAGTGGATGAGCAGTTCTTC. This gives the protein CSVEAFLAGVDEQFF.

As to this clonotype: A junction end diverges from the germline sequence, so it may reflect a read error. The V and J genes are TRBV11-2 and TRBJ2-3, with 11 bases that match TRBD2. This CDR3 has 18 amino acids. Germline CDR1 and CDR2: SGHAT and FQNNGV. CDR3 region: CASNSTPLAGVATDTQYF. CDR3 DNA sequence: TGTGCCAGTAACTCGACCCCACTAGCGGGAGTTGCGACAGATACGCAGTATTTC.